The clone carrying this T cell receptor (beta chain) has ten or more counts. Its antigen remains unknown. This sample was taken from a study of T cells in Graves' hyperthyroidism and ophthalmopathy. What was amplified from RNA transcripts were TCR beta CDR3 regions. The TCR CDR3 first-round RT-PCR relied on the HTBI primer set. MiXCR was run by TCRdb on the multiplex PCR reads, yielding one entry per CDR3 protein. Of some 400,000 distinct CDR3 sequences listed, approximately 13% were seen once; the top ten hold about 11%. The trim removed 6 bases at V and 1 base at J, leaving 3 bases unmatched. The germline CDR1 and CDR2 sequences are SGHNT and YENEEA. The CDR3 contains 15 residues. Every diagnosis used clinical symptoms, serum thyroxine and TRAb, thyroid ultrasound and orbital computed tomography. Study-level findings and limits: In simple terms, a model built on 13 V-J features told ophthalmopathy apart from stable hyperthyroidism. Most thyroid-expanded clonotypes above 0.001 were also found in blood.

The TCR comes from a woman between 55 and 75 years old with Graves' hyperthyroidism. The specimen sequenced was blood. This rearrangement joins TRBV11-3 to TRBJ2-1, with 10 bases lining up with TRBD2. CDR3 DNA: TGTGCCAGCAGACTAGCGGGGTTTTCCTACAATGAGCAGTTCTTC. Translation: CASRLAGFSYNEQFF.